The TCR beta chain under discussion was sequenced for a study of early T cells in non-severe SARS-CoV-2 infection. Looking at the study overall: Unpaired chains resulted from sequencing bulk RNA of unsorted whole blood. Study-level results: Anti-spike CD8 responses were favored by VDJdb matching, which missed private and CD4 specificities.

Each single cDNA molecule received a unique molecular identifier. TCRdb re-called the 5' RACE reads with MiXCR, one entry per CDR3 protein. This table holds tens of thousands of distinct CDR3 sequences, about 4% found once. This CDR3 comprises 16 residues. This clonotype was seen once. Its cognate antigen is unknown. A read error may account for a junction end that differs from germline. The sample taken for sequencing was whole blood. V usage is TRBV5-3 and J usage is TRBJ2-3, with no clear D. TRBV5-3 is noted as an ORF with a role that remains uncertain. The clonotype comes from an adult who was a healthcare worker with PCR-confirmed SARS-CoV-2 infection or an uninfected control (not recorded which). CDR3 loop: CARSLVWLVPHRYAVF. CDR3 in DNA: TGTGCCAGAAGCTTGGTGTGGCTAGTTCCCCACAGATACGCAGTATTT.